The 25 T cell receptor beta chains given below trace back to one sample, sequenced in a study of blood T cell repertoires in COVID-19. Data came from immunoSEQ multiplex PCR; TCRdb stores just in-frame clones and leaves some out. This table has 380,000 or so clones, 89% appearing once. The sample consisted of peripheral blood. The receptors were gathered from a man aged 35 to 55 with acute or convalescent COVID-19.

The V call is TRBV11-2, the J call TRBJ1-6, with a weak D call TRBD1 (5 bases). The CDR3 totals 15 residues. Per germline, CDR1 SGHAT and CDR2 FQNNGV. With 7 bases removed from V and 6 bases from J, the gap between germline ends came to 16 bases. This CDR3 reads CASTAGGYGNSPLHF. The CDR3 DNA reads TGTGCCAGCACCGCGGGGGGATATGGTAATTCACCCCTCCACTTT.

V is TRBV7-9 and J is TRBJ1-1; 7 bases fit TRBD1. CDR3 length: 14 amino acids. Germline CDR1 is SEHNR and CDR2 is FQNEAQ (reference sequence). Losses at the gene ends were 3 bases for V and 5 bases for J; bases not matched to a gene: 6. CDR3 bases: TGTGCCAGCAGCTTTCAGGGGGGAGGTACTGAAGCTTTCTTT. Protein: CASSFQGGGTEAFF.

As DNA, the CDR3 is TGTGCCAGCAGCAAATGGGGGGGTTCGGGAAACACCATATATTTT. This encodes CASSKWGGSGNTIYF. The rearrangement joins TRBV21-1 to TRBJ1-3. TRBV21-1 is shown as a pseudogene. This CDR3 region has 15 residues.

The gene calls are TRBV10-3 and TRBJ2-3, with 9 bases fitting TRBD1. Germline CDR1 ENHRY, CDR2 SYGVKD. V was clipped by 5 bases and J by 2 bases; unmatched bases: 8. This CDR3 spans 16 amino acids. The CDR3 reads CAISSGTGIDTDTQYF. Written as DNA, the CDR3 is TGTGCCATCAGTTCCGGGACAGGGATCGACACAGATACGCAGTATTTT.

V gene TRBV6-2 or TRBV6-3 combines with J gene TRBJ2-2, with a weak D call TRBD1 (5 bases). The V gene lost 8 bases and the J gene lost 6 bases, with 22 bases spanning the gap. The germline CDR1 and CDR2 sequences are MNHEY and SVGEGT. The length of the CDR3 is 16 residues. CDR3 sequence: CASGHISGLPAGELFF. DNA for the CDR3: TGTGCCAGCGGCCATATTTCAGGGTTACCGGCCGGGGAGCTGTTTTTT.

The V gene is TRBV7-9, the J gene TRBJ2-1; 15 bases fit TRBD2. The germline gives CDR1 SEHNR, CDR2 FQNEAQ (reference sequence). V was clipped by 5 bases and J by 6 bases; unmatched bases: 2. This CDR3 contains 15 residues. The CDR3 region has the DNA TGTGCCAGCAGCGGGGGACTAGCGGGAGGCAATGAGCAGTTCTTC. It yields the protein CASSGGLAGGNEQFF.

The chain is built from TRBV19 and TRBJ2-7, with D perhaps TRBD1 (6 bases). V was pared by 5 bases and J by 4 bases, with 18 bases between. The CDR3 is 15 residues long. Germline loops: CDR1 LNHDA, CDR2 SQIVND (reference sequence). CDR3 bases: TGTGCCAGTAGTGAGACGGGACAAGCCCGATACGAGCAGTACTTC. As protein: CASSETGQARYEQYF. Full variable domain (rest looked up from reference TRBV19 and TRBJ2-7): DGGITQSPKYLFRKEGQNVTLSCEQNLNHDAMYWYRQDPGQGLRLIYYSQIVNDFQKGDIAEGYSVSREKKESFPLTVTSAQKNPTAFYLCASSETGQARYEQYFGPGTRLTVT.

V gene TRBV11-2 combines with J gene TRBJ2-3; D remains ambiguous. The CDR3 contains 13 residues. Germline V gives CDR1 SGHAT, CDR2 FQNNGV. The ends were cut back, 5 bases at V and 9 bases at J, with 15 bases in the middle. In DNA form, the CDR3 reads TGTGCCAGCAGCAGGCCCCCCGAACTAACGCAGTATTTT. It specifies CASSRPPELTQYF.

The genes are TRBV6-2 or TRBV6-3 and TRBJ1-6; 9 positions agree with TRBD1. The CDR3 consists of 14 residues. Looked up from germline, CDR1 is MNHEY and CDR2 is SVGEGT. J lost 11 bases, V lost 4 bases, and 6 bases had no gene match. The CDR3 DNA is TGTGCCAGCAGTTTGGGACAGGGAAGGCCACCCCTCCACTTT. Its protein product is CASSLGQGRPPLHF.

The V and J genes are TRBV30 and TRBJ2-3, with TRBD2 as a possible D gene (6 bases). Trimming stripped 0 bases from V and 4 bases from J, with 20 bases between. The CDR3 spans 17 residues. Germline V gene sequence: CDR1 GTSNPN, CDR2 SVGIG (reference sequence). CDR3 coding DNA: TGTGCCTGGAGTGTACTTTTGGAGGGCCCCTGGGCAGATACGCAGTATTTT. This gives the protein CAWSVLLEGPWADTQYF.

The table lists this clone with a count of one. This rearrangement joins TRBV27 to TRBJ1-1; D ambiguous. With 6 bases removed from V and 1 base from J, the gap between germline ends came to 9 bases. The CDR3 covers 13 residues. In germline, CDR1 is MNHEY, CDR2 SMNVEV (reference sequence). The CDR3 bases are TGTGCCAGCAGCCTATTTGGGAACACTGAAGCTTTCTTT. Encoded protein: CASSLFGNTEAFF.

The chain combines TRBV7-9 with TRBJ1-4; D gene ambiguous. Deletions cut 8 bases from V and 8 bases from J, with 27 bases between. From germline, CDR1 is SEHNR and CDR2 FQNEAQ (reference sequence). The CDR3 extends over 17 amino acids. The CDR3 bases are TGTGCCAGCTCTCTGGGTCGGATGCCGGAAACGCGGGAAAAACTGTTTTTT. Protein: CASSLGRMPETREKLFF.

This chain links TRBV4-3 with TRBJ1-2; 9 nucleotides align to TRBD1. The CDR3 consists of 15 residues. V lost 3 bases, J lost 6 bases, and 8 bases stayed unmatched. From germline, CDR1 is LGHNA and CDR2 YSLEER. CDR3 loop: CASSHRTGARDGYTF. CDR3 nucleotide sequence: TGCGCCAGCAGCCACAGGACAGGGGCCAGAGATGGCTACACCTTC.

This chain joins TRBV10-3 and TRBJ1-4; TRBD1 aligns across 7 bases. CDR1 is ENHRY and CDR2 is SYGVKD in the germline V gene. CDR3 length equals 13 residues. Germline trimming cut 8 bases from V and 7 bases from J; bases unmatched to any gene: 7. The DNA for the CDR3 is TGTGCCATCTCGGAGGGGGCTTCTGAAAAACTGTTTTTT. This translates into CAISEGASEKLFF.

The chain is built from TRBV29-1 and TRBJ1-2, with D possibly TRBD1 on 6 matching bases. The germline V gene has CDR1 SQVTM and CDR2 ANQGSEA. V lost 1 base and J 9 bases, leaving 21 bases between the germline ends. There are 15 residues in the CDR3. The CDR3 spells CSVEVGQGSFGRYTF. In DNA, the CDR3 is TGCAGCGTTGAAGTCGGGCAGGGGTCCTTTGGTCGCTACACCTTC.

The chain uses TRBV18 and TRBJ1-5; a possible D gene is TRBD1 (6 bases). This CDR3 comprises 13 residues. Trimming shortened V by 6 bases and J by 3 bases, and 9 bases separated the two germline ends. Germline lookup yields CDR1 KGHSH and CDR2 LQKENI. The CDR3 DNA reads as TGTGCCAGCTCTAGGGACATCAATCAGCCCCAGCATTTT. This translates into CASSRDINQPQHF. Variable domain in full (rest from reference TRBV18 and TRBJ1-5): NAGVMQNPRHLVRRRGQEARLRCSPMKGHSHVYWYRQLPEEGLKFMVYLQKENIIDESGMPKERFSAEFPKEGPSILRIQQVVRGDSAAYFCASSRDINQPQHFGDGTRLSIL.

The chain has TRBV4-1 and TRBJ2-5; 8 bases line up with TRBD2. CDR1 is MGHRA, CDR2 YSYEKL, per germline. The CDR3 sequence is 16 residues long. After removal of 0 bases from V and 5 bases from J, the junction contained 8 bases not matched to a gene. As DNA, the CDR3 is TGCGCCAGCAGCCAAGAGACGGGAGGGCCGGGGGAGACCCAGTACTTC. Translating gives CASSQETGGPGETQYF.

The sample holds one count of this clone. V usage is TRBV15 and J usage is TRBJ1-6, with unresolved D. The CDR3 is 15 residues long. Germline assignment: CDR1 LNHNV and CDR2 YYDKDF (reference sequence). V was trimmed by 0 bases and J by 6 bases, leaving 9 bases between them. CDR3 coding DNA: TGTGCCACCAGCAGAGATCGAGGGAGTAATTCACCCCTCCACTTT. This translates into CATSRDRGSNSPLHF.

V is TRBV7-9 and J is TRBJ1-4, with D uncertain. V lost 2 bases to trimming and J lost 5 bases, with 15 bases between them. Germline CDR1 reads SEHNR; CDR2 reads FQNEAQ (reference sequence). This CDR3 is built from 16 residues. Written as DNA, the CDR3 is TGTGCCAGCAGCTTATCGAGGTCCCGGGGAAATGAAAAACTGTTTTTT. Protein sequence: CASSLSRSRGNEKLFF.

This chain links TRBV2 with TRBJ2-1, with D possibly being TRBD2 (6 bases). Germline assignment: CDR1 SNHLY and CDR2 FYNNEI. This CDR3 is 16 amino acids long. Trimming removed 8 bases at V and 5 bases at J, with 22 bases between. CDR3 amino acids: CASLLGRREFHNEQFF. The CDR3 DNA reads as TGTGCCAGCCTCCTCGGAAGGAGGGAATTCCACAATGAGCAGTTCTTC.

The chain combines TRBV7-8 with TRBJ2-7; 10 bases are shared with TRBD1. V shed 4 bases and J 5 bases; nucleotides not matched to a gene: 5. Per germline, CDR1 SGHVS and CDR2 FQNEAQ. This CDR3 has 14 amino acids. This CDR3 reads CASSYRTGGHEQYF. Written as DNA, the CDR3 is TGTGCCAGCAGCTACCGGACAGGGGGGCACGAGCAGTACTTC.

The chain is built from TRBV9 and TRBJ2-2, with 9 nucleotides matching TRBD2. Germline-derived CDR1 and CDR2 are SGDLS and YYNGEE. There are 16 residues in the CDR3. The ends lost 0 bases at V and 6 bases at J; junction bases unmatched: 6. The CDR3 DNA reads as TGTGCCAGCAGCGTAGCTACTGGCGGGGGGGCCGGGGAGCTGTTTTTT. Encoded protein: CASSVATGGGAGELFF.

This clone appeared once. The gene calls are TRBV5-4 and TRBJ1-6, with D perhaps TRBD1 (5 bases). The CDR3 covers 18 residues. Per the germline V gene, CDR1 is SGHNT and CDR2 is YYREEE (reference sequence). V shed 0 bases and J shed 8 bases, with 21 bases lying between them. In nucleotides, the CDR3 is TGTGCCAGCAGCTTGGGCCTGCCGGAAGACAGTGATGATTCACCCCTCCACTTT. Protein product: CASSLGLPEDSDDSPLHF.

The chain couples TRBV5-4 to TRBJ1-4, with 7 bases aligning to TRBD1. Germline trimming cut 0 bases from V and 7 bases from J; bases unmatched to any gene: 9. Looked up from germline, CDR1 is SGHNT and CDR2 is YYREEE (reference sequence). This CDR3 is 16 amino acids long. CDR3 nucleotide sequence: TGTGCCAGCAGCTTGGAACAGGGGAAGAGGATTGAAAAACTGTTTTTT. Its protein is CASSLEQGKRIEKLFF.

The V call is TRBV27, the J call TRBJ2-5; 10 nucleotides align to TRBD2. Germline values: CDR1 MNHEY, CDR2 SMNVEV (reference sequence). This CDR3 is 16 amino acids long. After removal of 0 bases from V and 2 bases from J, the junction contained 3 bases not matched to a gene. The CDR3 protein is CASSLSLAGVQETQYF. In DNA form, the CDR3 reads TGTGCCAGCAGTTTATCCCTAGCGGGAGTGCAAGAGACCCAGTACTTC.